Shown below are 21 T cell receptor beta chains from a single sample sequenced in a study of T-cell reconstitution after alpha-beta-depleted transplantation in children. Unique molecular identifiers were built into the TCRbeta library. TCRdb ran MiXCR on the PCR reads and lists one entry per CDR3 protein. The data show 200,000 to 250,000 distinct CDR3 sequences, 8.5% to 10% seen once. The sample in question was PBMCs from the stem cell graft donor, obtained from the stem cell graft. The receptors were sampled from a human donor who donated a stem cell graft to a child with acute lymphoblastic leukemia.

Ten or more counts support this clonotype. The chain's CDR3 is CASSSSGSGNTIYF. For the CDR3, the DNA is TGTGCCAGCAGCTCTAGTGGCTCTGGAAACACCATATATTTT. The chain couples TRBV12-3 or TRBV12-4 to TRBJ1-3; D unresolved. The V and J ends lost 6 bases and 0 bases respectively, with 9 bases between them. The CDR3 consists of 14 residues.

This clonotype was seen many times. For the CDR3, the DNA is TGCGCCAGCAGCCGCGAGCGGGACGGCACAGATACGCAGTATTTT. Its translation: CASSRERDGTDTQYF. The J gene is TRBJ2-3, the V gene TRBV5-1; 7 bases match TRBD2. V gave up 4 bases and J gave up 1 base; unmatched junction bases: 6. The CDR3 length is 15 residues. Germline assignment: CDR1 SGHRS and CDR2 YFSETQ. The full variable domain, completed using reference TRBV5-1 and TRBJ2-3, is KAGVTQTPRYLIKTRGQQVTLSCSPISGHRSVSWYQQTPGQGLQFLFEYFSETQRNKGNFPGRFSGRQFSNSRSEMNVSTLELGDSALYLCASSRERDGTDTQYFGPGTRLTVL.

This clonotype was found a few times. The chain combines TRBV7-7 with TRBJ2-5; D is unclear. Trimming stripped 1 base from V and 4 bases from J, with 16 bases between. The CDR3 sequence is 16 residues long. In germline, CDR1 is SSHAT, CDR2 FNYEAQ (reference sequence). CDR3 DNA sequence: TGTGCCAGCAGCTTAGGCGGAGTATTCGGATTAGAGACCCAGTACTTC. This translates into CASSLGGVFGLETQYF.

CDR3 loop: CATSRDLREPTEAFF. The DNA of the CDR3 is TGTGCCACCAGCAGAGATTTACGGGAGCCCACTGAAGCTTTCTTT. The chain links TRBV15 to TRBJ1-1; D call uncertain. Germline V gene sequence: CDR1 LNHNV, CDR2 YYDKDF (reference sequence). This CDR3 comprises 15 residues. Trimming shortened V by 0 bases and J by 4 bases, and 12 bases separated the two germline ends.

The chain employs TRBV7-9 and TRBJ1-3, with TRBD1 identical over 10 bases. After removal of 1 base from V and 4 bases from J, the junction contained 7 bases not matched to a gene. Germline assignment: CDR1 SEHNR and CDR2 FQNEAQ (reference sequence). The CDR3 totals 17 residues. CDR3 in amino acids: CASSLGGQGRFGNTIYF. CDR3 in DNA: TGTGCCAGCAGCTTAGGGGGACAGGGGCGCTTCGGAAACACCATATATTTT.

The sample holds a few counts of this clonotype. The CDR3 loop is CASSATEGRGETQYF. For the CDR3, the DNA is TGTGCCAGCAGTGCAACAGAGGGCCGGGGAGAGACCCAGTACTTC. This rearrangement joins TRBV6-4 to TRBJ2-5; D possibly corresponds to TRBD2 (5 bases). Per the germline V gene, CDR1 is MRHNA and CDR2 is SNTAGT. Deletions cut 4 bases from V and 4 bases from J, with 16 bases between. This CDR3 comprises 15 residues.

This clonotype was seen at least ten times. The V and J genes are TRBV24-1 and TRBJ1-4, with a possible D match to TRBD1 (6 bases). The V gene's germline CDR1 is KGHDR and CDR2 SFDVKD. V dropped 4 bases and J dropped 5 bases, with 22 bases sitting between them. This CDR3 has 18 residues. CDR3 nucleotides: TGTGCCACCAGTGAACCTAAGGGGGAGAGCGGAAGCAATGAAAAACTGTTTTTT. It encodes CATSEPKGESGSNEKLFF.

V usage is TRBV2 and J usage is TRBJ1-5; 9 bases are a match to TRBD1. The CDR3 has 14 residues. Losses at the gene ends were 6 bases for V and 3 bases for J; bases not matched to a gene: 3. Germline CDR1 SNHLY, CDR2 FYNNEI. The CDR3: CASRGTGNNQPQHF. In DNA, the CDR3 is TGTGCCAGCAGGGGGACAGGGAACAATCAGCCCCAGCATTTT.

The chain couples TRBV29-1 to TRBJ2-2, with D possibly TRBD1 on 7 matching bases. V shed 7 bases and J shed 2 bases, with 14 bases lying between them. Germline values: CDR1 SQVTM, CDR2 ANQGSEA. CDR3 length: 14 residues. CDR3 sequence (DNA): TGCAGCGCCGGAGGGGACAGCAACACCGGGGAGCTGTTTTTT. It specifies CSAGGDSNTGELFF.

This clonotype was counted a few times. V gene TRBV7-2 combines with J gene TRBJ2-2, with D perhaps matching TRBD1 (6 bases). There are 15 residues in the CDR3. V lost 4 bases and J lost 0, with 9 bases in between. In germline, CDR1 is SGHTA, CDR2 FQGNSA. CDR3 DNA: TGTGCCAGCAGCTGGGGACATCCGAACACCGGGGAGCTGTTTTTT. Encoded protein: CASSWGHPNTGELFF.

This clonotype was observed at least ten times. This chain uses TRBV5-1 with TRBJ2-5, with 8 bases identical to TRBD1. After removal of 0 bases from V and 5 bases from J, the junction contained 9 bases not matched to a gene. The CDR3 totals 16 residues. Germline V gives CDR1 SGHRS, CDR2 YFSETQ. For the CDR3, the DNA is TGCGCCAGCAGCTTGGCTAATAAGGACAGGGAGGAGACCCAGTACTTC. It is translated as CASSLANKDREETQYF. Based on the CDR3 plus reference TRBV5-1 and TRBJ2-5, the full variable domain is KAGVTQTPRYLIKTRGQQVTLSCSPISGHRSVSWYQQTPGQGLQFLFEYFSETQRNKGNFPGRFSGRQFSNSRSEMNVSTLELGDSALYLCASSLANKDREETQYFGPGTRLLVL.

This clonotype has only a few counts. The chain is built from TRBV10-3 and TRBJ2-3; a possible D gene is TRBD2 (6 bases). CDR1 is ENHRY, CDR2 SYGVKD, per germline. Between the trimmed V and J ends, which lost 0 bases and 6 bases, there was a span of 10 bases. This CDR3 comprises 14 residues. In DNA, the CDR3 is TGTGCCATCAGTGAGTCGACTGGGGGGGATACGCAGTATTTT. This sequence encodes CAISESTGGDTQYF.

The chain uses TRBV11-2 and TRBJ2-1; the match to TRBD1 covers 7 bases. Trimming cost V 5 bases and J 11 bases; bases outside gene matches: 3. Germline V gene sequence: CDR1 SGHAT, CDR2 FQNNGV. The CDR3 extends over 11 amino acids. The CDR3 DNA reads TGTGCCAGCAGCACAGGGGTGAAGCAGTTCTTC. This sequence encodes CASSTGVKQFF.

In its sample, this clonotype was seen many times. J is TRBJ2-2 and V is TRBV5-1, with D perhaps TRBD2 (6 bases). V was trimmed by 4 bases and J by 5 bases, leaving 18 bases between them. CDR1 is SGHRS and CDR2 is YFSETQ in the germline V gene. The CDR3 totals 16 residues. DNA for the CDR3: TGCGCCAGCAGCGTGGACCGGGGGATTGGAACCGGGGAGCTGTTTTTT. Protein product: CASSVDRGIGTGELFF.

This clonotype has at least ten counts. The gene calls are TRBV6-2 or TRBV6-3 and TRBJ2-5; the match to TRBD2 covers 7 bases. The ends lost 3 bases at V and 7 bases at J; junction bases unmatched: 14. Looked up from germline, CDR1 is MNHEY and CDR2 is SVGEGT. The length of the CDR3 is 16 residues. The DNA for the CDR3 is TGTGCCAGCAGTTATGCGGCTAGCGGTGACTTGGGGACCCAGTACTTC. This sequence encodes CASSYAASGDLGTQYF.

V usage is TRBV5-1 and J usage is TRBJ2-1, with 8 bases lining up with TRBD2. The V segment lost 3 bases and the J segment 2 bases; nucleotides outside the gene matches: 4. CDR3 length: 15 residues. The germline gives CDR1 SGHRS, CDR2 YFSETQ. The chain's CDR3 is CASSWSGGPYNEQFF. The CDR3 bases are TGCGCCAGCAGCTGGAGCGGGGGCCCCTACAATGAGCAGTTCTTC. Full variable domain (missing parts from reference TRBV5-1 and TRBJ2-1): KAGVTQTPRYLIKTRGQQVTLSCSPISGHRSVSWYQQTPGQGLQFLFEYFSETQRNKGNFPGRFSGRQFSNSRSEMNVSTLELGDSALYLCASSWSGGPYNEQFFGPGTRLTVL.

This clonotype was counted at least ten times. This chain joins TRBV15 and TRBJ2-7; 11 bases are a match to TRBD2. Unmatched junction bases numbered 4, after V lost 0 bases and J lost 0 bases. CDR3 length: 17 residues. Germline CDR1 and CDR2: LNHNV and YYDKDF (reference sequence). CDR3 DNA sequence: TGTGCCACCAGCAGAGAGCGGCTAGCGGGGGGCTCCTACGAGCAGTACTTC. Its translation is CATSRERLAGGSYEQYF.

This clonotype was seen many times. This rearrangement joins TRBV2 to TRBJ1-6; D call uncertain. The CDR3 is 12 amino acids. Germline assignment: CDR1 SNHLY and CDR2 FYNNEI. The V end was cut by 6 bases, the J end by 8 bases, with 8 bases between. Here the CDR3 DNA reads TGTGCCAGCAGCTGGACTGATTCACCCCTCCACTTT. Amino acids: CASSWTDSPLHF.

In its sample, this clonotype was seen a few times. The V call is TRBV7-8, the J call TRBJ1-4, with 9 bases fitting TRBD1. V lost 5 bases, J lost 7 bases, and 5 bases stayed unmatched. The CDR3 is made up of 14 amino acids. The germline CDR1 and CDR2 sequences are SGHVS and FQNEAQ. The CDR3 DNA reads as TGTGCCAGCAGCCAAACAGGGGGCGGTGAAAAACTGTTTTTT. Its translation is CASSQTGGGEKLFF.

This clonotype was counted between two and nine times. V usage is TRBV29-1 and J usage is TRBJ2-3; D possibly corresponds to TRBD1 (6 bases). The germline V and J ends were trimmed by 5 bases and 0 bases, with 18 bases remaining between them. The germline CDR1 and CDR2 sequences are SQVTM and ANQGSEA. This CDR3 is 16 amino acids long. CDR3 in amino acids: CSVMGHGALSTDTQYF. In DNA form, the CDR3 reads TGCAGCGTTATGGGACACGGCGCCCTCAGCACAGATACGCAGTATTTT.

There are many counts of this clonotype. The CDR3 protein is CASSEDISNQPQHF. In DNA form, the CDR3 reads TGTGCCAGCAGTGAAGACATTAGCAATCAGCCCCAGCATTTT. The chain joins TRBV6-1 to TRBJ1-5; D remains ambiguous. The V and J ends lost 1 base and 0 bases respectively, with 4 bases between them. The germline gives CDR1 MNHNS, CDR2 SASEGT. The CDR3 contains 14 residues.